Below, 31 T cell receptor beta chains from the same sample are listed, as sequenced in a study of blood T cell repertoires in COVID-19. The method was immunoSEQ multiplex PCR; TCRdb's version includes in-frame clones alone and lacks a portion of them. The data contain roughly 250,000 clones, roughly 84% of them singletons. The sequencing sample was made of peripheral blood. The source of these receptors is a woman between 40 and 50 years old who had recovered from COVID-19.

The chain couples TRBV2 to TRBJ2-1; 7 bases agree with TRBD2. Trimming removed 8 bases from V and 10 bases from J; junction bases left unmatched: 14. This CDR3 comprises 14 residues. The germline gives CDR1 SNHLY, CDR2 FYNNEI. The chain's CDR3 is CASPPRGSGIEQFF. Written as DNA, the CDR3 is TGTGCCAGCCCGCCGAGGGGAAGCGGGATCGAGCAGTTCTTC.

The J gene is TRBJ2-2, the V gene TRBV7-2; 8 bases line up with TRBD2. V lost 5 bases, J lost 6 bases, and 8 bases stayed unmatched. This CDR3 region has 15 residues. The germline gives CDR1 SGHTA, CDR2 FQGNSA. CDR3 sequence: CASSPQTREAGELFF. CDR3 nucleotide sequence: TGTGCCAGCAGCCCCCAGACGCGGGAGGCCGGGGAGCTGTTTTTT.

The chain links TRBV18 to TRBJ2-5, with D tentatively TRBD1 (5 bases). Germline V gene data show CDR1 as KGHSH and CDR2 as LQKENI. Between the trimmed V and J ends, which lost 3 bases and 6 bases, there was a span of 14 bases. The CDR3 consists of 14 residues. The CDR3, as DNA: TGTGCCAGCTCACCGCTGGAAGGGGAAAAGACCCAGTACTTC. Translation: CASSPLEGEKTQYF.

This chain connects TRBV7-9 to TRBJ2-1; 14 bases are shared with TRBD2. The V and J ends lost 4 bases and 0 bases, in that order; junction bases with no gene match: 5. Looked up from germline, CDR1 is SEHNR and CDR2 is FQNEAQ (reference sequence). This CDR3 has 18 residues. In nucleotides, the CDR3 is TGTGCCAGCAGCTCACAGGGGACTAGCGGGAGCTCCTACAATGAGCAGTTCTTC. This gives the protein CASSSQGTSGSSYNEQFF.

The V call is TRBV2, the J call TRBJ2-5, with TRBD1 matching over 7 bases. With V trimmed by 7 bases and J by 2 bases, 13 bases remained unmatched. The CDR3 has 16 residues. Germline V gene sequence: CDR1 SNHLY, CDR2 FYNNEI. The DNA for the CDR3 is TGTGCCAGCAAGGAGGTTGGAACAGGGGTGCAAGAGACCCAGTACTTC. Its translation: CASKEVGTGVQETQYF.

The rearrangement joins TRBV19 to TRBJ2-2, with a weak D call TRBD2 (6 bases). V lost 5 bases to trimming and J lost 6 bases, with 16 bases between them. Germline V CDR1 and CDR2: LNHDA, SQIVND (reference sequence). The CDR3 sequence is 15 residues long. The chain's CDR3 is CASSFSAGAAGELFF. CDR3 DNA: TGTGCCAGTAGTTTTTCAGCGGGCGCCGCCGGGGAGCTGTTTTTT.

CDR3 residues: CASRTGETDNSPLHF. CDR3 DNA: TGTGCCAGTAGAACGGGGGAGACGGACAATTCACCCCTCCACTTT. The rearrangement links TRBV19 to TRBJ1-6, with D maybe TRBD1 (5 bases). CDR1 is LNHDA, CDR2 SQIVND, per germline (reference sequence). V lost 6 bases and J lost 7, with 16 bases in between. The CDR3 loop spans 15 amino acids.

V and J are TRBV7-2 and TRBJ2-7; 9 bases line up with TRBD2. Germline-derived CDR1 and CDR2 are SGHTA and FQGNSA. The V gene end was trimmed by 0 bases and the J gene end by 0 bases; junction bases not matched to a gene: 0. CDR3 length: 15 amino acids. The CDR3, as DNA: TGTGCCAGCAGCTTAGCTAGCGGGAGCTCCTACGAGCAGTACTTC. Translating gives CASSLASGSSYEQYF.

Remarks on this clone: Germline is not matched at one junction end, which may reflect a read error. The J gene is TRBJ2-3, the V gene TRBV4-3, with 13 bases lining up with TRBD2. There are 20 residues in the CDR3. CDR1 and CDR2 (germline): LGHNA, YSLEER. CDR3 loop: CASSQGGLAGRGPSTDTQYF. Written as DNA, the CDR3 is TGCGCCAGCAGTCAAGGGGGACTAGCGGGGAGGGGGCCTAGCACAGATACGCAGTATTTT.

This chain uses TRBV9 with TRBJ2-5; D is possibly TRBD2 (6 bases). The length of the CDR3 is 15 residues. Trimming removed 4 bases from V and 1 base from J, with 14 bases in between. Germline V gene lookup returns CDR1 SGDLS and CDR2 YYNGEE. CDR3 bases: TGTGCCAGCAGCCCTTGGGGGGACGTCCAAGAGACCCAGTACTTC. The encoded protein is CASSPWGDVQETQYF.

This clone was recorded only once. The genes are TRBV5-6 and TRBJ2-7; 9 nucleotides align to TRBD1. The germline gives CDR1 SGHDT, CDR2 YYEEEE. This CDR3 spans 15 amino acids. V was pared by 4 bases and J by 0 bases, with 5 bases of the junction left unmatched. This chain's CDR3 is CASSGGQGSSYEQYF. Here the CDR3 DNA reads TGTGCCAGCAGCGGAGGACAGGGGAGCTCCTACGAGCAGTACTTC.

The CDR3 nucleotides read TGTGCCAGCAGCCTTACCCTGAGCGGGCTCACAGATACGCAGTATTTT. It translates to CASSLTLSGLTDTQYF. The chain joins TRBV11-2 to TRBJ2-3; possibly TRBD2 for D (6 bases). This CDR3 contains 16 residues. The V and J ends lost 5 bases and 2 bases respectively, with 17 bases between them. The V gene's germline CDR1 is SGHAT and CDR2 FQNNGV.

This rearrangement joins TRBV5-1 to TRBJ2-7; tentatively, D is TRBD1 (6 bases). V dropped 0 bases and J dropped 7 bases, with 14 bases sitting between them. From germline, CDR1 is SGHRS and CDR2 YFSETQ. This CDR3 contains 14 residues. The CDR3 spells CASSLAGGSREQYF. The CDR3 region has the DNA TGCGCCAGCAGCTTGGCTGGGGGCTCGCGGGAGCAGTACTTC.

The CDR3: CASRPSAGVSYEQYF. For the CDR3, the DNA is TGTGCCAGCAGACCGAGTGCCGGGGTTTCCTACGAGCAGTACTTC. V and J are TRBV11-1 and TRBJ2-7; D perhaps matches TRBD2 (5 bases). Germline V gene data show CDR1 as SGHAT and CDR2 as FQDESV (reference sequence). With 6 bases removed from V and 1 base from J, the gap between germline ends came to 16 bases. The CDR3 has 15 amino acids.

The V and J genes are TRBV21-1 and TRBJ2-7; the DNA was not compared with TRBD2, the D call given in the table. TRBV21-1 counts as a pseudogene. There are 17 residues in the CDR3. The CDR3 region is CASSKMGGIGKDYEQYF. For the CDR3, the DNA is TGTGCCAGCAGCAAAATGGGGGGGATAGGGAAAGACTACGAGCAGTACTTC.

The chain carries TRBV19 and TRBJ1-3, with 12 nucleotides matching TRBD1. V trimming: 4 bases; J trimming: 7 bases; junction bases outside the gene matches: 5. Germline values: CDR1 LNHDA, CDR2 SQIVND (reference sequence). The CDR3 extends over 15 amino acids. The CDR3 sequence: CASSTPGQGANTIYF. CDR3 sequence (DNA): TGTGCCAGTAGTACCCCGGGACAGGGGGCTAACACCATATATTTT.

The chain combines TRBV6-5 with TRBJ2-6; D is possibly TRBD1 (5 bases). This CDR3 spans 16 amino acids. V was shortened by 2 bases and J by 1 base, with 9 bases between the two germline ends. Germline assignment: CDR1 MNHEY and CDR2 SVGAGI. The CDR3 sequence: CASSYRGASGANVLTF. The CDR3 DNA reads TGTGCCAGCAGTTACAGGGGCGCGTCTGGGGCCAACGTCCTGACTTTC.

This chain uses TRBV19 with TRBJ2-6; 9 bases map to TRBD1. The CDR3 consists of 17 residues. Germline-derived CDR1 and CDR2 are LNHDA and SQIVND (reference sequence). With V trimmed by 6 bases and J by 2 bases, 8 bases remained unmatched. CDR3 coding DNA: TGTGCCAGTAGAAAACAGGGGGCGGCGGCTGGGGCCAACGTCCTGACTTTC. Encoded protein: CASRKQGAAAGANVLTF.

This chain uses TRBV20-1 with TRBJ2-1; no reliable D call. V lost 3 bases, J lost 0 bases, and 12 bases lay in between. The CDR3 length is 15 residues. CDR1 DFQATT and CDR2 SNEGSKA come from the germline V gene (reference sequence). For the CDR3, the DNA is TGCAGTGCTAGTAAGTACCGGAGCTCCTACAATGAGCAGTTCTTC. Its protein product is CSASKYRSSYNEQFF.

The rearrangement links TRBV30 to TRBJ2-7, with 7 bases aligning to TRBD2. CDR1 and CDR2 from the germline V gene are GTSNPN and SVGIG (reference sequence). This CDR3 comprises 13 residues. The ends lost 0 bases at V and 6 bases at J; junction bases unmatched: 5. The CDR3 region is CAWSVSGAGEQYF. The CDR3 DNA sequence: TGTGCCTGGAGTGTAAGCGGGGCGGGCGAGCAGTACTTC.

The chain joins TRBV7-2 to TRBJ2-5; 12 bases map to TRBD2. This CDR3 region has 17 residues. With 3 bases clipped from V and 5 bases from J, the junction kept 10 bases outside the gene matches. Germline values: CDR1 SGHTA, CDR2 FQGNSA. The CDR3 coding sequence is TGTGCCAGCAGCTTGGGGACTAGCGGGCCAGGCAGGGAGACCCAGTACTTC. Protein product: CASSLGTSGPGRETQYF.

The V call is TRBV7-2, the J call TRBJ2-1; a weak D match, TRBD1 (5 bases). CDR3 length equals 14 residues. Looked up from germline, CDR1 is SGHTA and CDR2 is FQGNSA. Trimming removed 4 bases from V and 7 bases from J, with 14 bases in between. The CDR3 nucleotides are TGTGCCAGCAGCTACGGTGGGGCCCGAAATGAGCAGTTCTTC. Its protein is CASSYGGARNEQFF. The whole variable domain, remainder taken from reference TRBV7-2 and TRBJ2-1, is GAGVSQSPSNKVTEKGKDVELRCDPISGHTALYWYRQSLGQGLEFLIYFQGNSAPDKSGLPSDRFSAERTGGSVSTLTIQRTQQEDSAVYLCASSYGGARNEQFFGPGTRLTVL.

A few counts support this clone. Other DNA sequences of this sample code for an identical CDR3. The chain combines TRBV18 with TRBJ2-2, with 8 positions matching TRBD1. Per germline, CDR1 KGHSH and CDR2 LQKENI. With 3 bases clipped from V and 1 base from J, the junction kept 1 base outside the gene matches. The CDR3 length is 15 residues. CDR3 sequence: CASSPGQGNTGELFF. The CDR3, as DNA: TGTGCCAGCTCACCCGGACAGGGGAACACCGGGGAGCTGTTTTTT.

The chain has TRBV27 and TRBJ2-1, with 16 bases aligning to TRBD2. This CDR3 has 16 amino acids. V trimming: 5 bases; J trimming: 8 bases; junction bases outside the gene matches: 6. The germline CDR1 and CDR2 sequences are MNHEY and SMNVEV (reference sequence). The CDR3 DNA reads as TGTGCCAGCAGTAAGGGACTAGCGGGAGGGCCCTATGAGCAGTTCTTC. Its protein is CASSKGLAGGPYEQFF.

CDR3 sequence: CASSLVSGTSHTDTQYF. DNA for the CDR3: TGTGCCAGCAGCTTAGTTTCCGGGACTAGCCACACAGATACGCAGTATTTT. This chain connects TRBV7-2 to TRBJ2-3; 9 bases fit TRBD2. This CDR3 contains 17 residues. V lost 1 base and J lost 2; bases outside the gene matches: 7. Germline loops: CDR1 SGHTA, CDR2 FQGNSA.

This chain uses TRBV28 with TRBJ2-5; D is uncertain. V lost 5 bases and J 5 bases, leaving 12 bases between the germline ends. The CDR3 runs to 13 residues. Per germline, CDR1 MDHEN and CDR2 SYDVKM. CDR3 nucleotide sequence: TGTGCCAGCAGTCTTGGCCCCGGGGAGACCCAGTACTTC. Protein: CASSLGPGETQYF.

This chain joins TRBV14 and TRBJ2-7; TRBD2 aligns across 7 bases. Trimming cost V 4 bases and J 2 bases; bases outside gene matches: 5. Germline lookup yields CDR1 SGHDN and CDR2 FVKESK. CDR3 length: 14 residues. Here the CDR3 reads CASSRSSGTYEQYF. The CDR3 DNA reads as TGTGCCAGCAGCCGGTCTAGCGGAACCTACGAGCAGTACTTC.

The rearrangement links TRBV29-1 to TRBJ1-2, with 7 bases matching TRBD1. Germline V gene lookup returns CDR1 SQVTM and CDR2 ANQGSEA. This CDR3 has 13 residues. The V and J ends lost 6 bases and 4 bases, in that order; junction bases with no gene match: 8. DNA for the CDR3: TGCAGCGTCAGGACAGGTGGCGTCTATGGCTACACCTTC. Translation gives CSVRTGGVYGYTF.

This chain uses TRBV3-1 (or the pseudogene TRBV3-2) with TRBJ1-5, with a weak D call TRBD1 (5 bases). This CDR3 contains 14 residues. V was trimmed by 4 bases and J by 7 bases, leaving 14 bases between them. Looked up from germline, CDR1 is LGHDT and CDR2 is YNNKEL (reference sequence). The CDR3 here is CASSLWGGAQPQHF. The DNA of the CDR3 is TGTGCCAGCAGCCTCTGGGGTGGGGCCCAGCCCCAGCATTTT.

The V and J genes are TRBV19 and TRBJ2-1, with D possibly matching TRBD2 (6 bases). V lost 3 bases to trimming and J lost 3 bases, with 9 bases between them. Germline CDR1 reads LNHDA; CDR2 reads SQIVND (reference sequence). CDR3 size: 14 residues. The CDR3 spells CASSIGGDYNEQFF. The CDR3 DNA is TGTGCCAGTAGTATCGGAGGGGACTACAATGAGCAGTTCTTC.

This chain links TRBV2 with TRBJ1-5, with D maybe TRBD1 (5 bases). V was pared by 8 bases and J by 1 base, with 15 bases between. Germline V CDR1 and CDR2: SNHLY, FYNNEI. The length of the CDR3 is 15 residues. For the CDR3, the DNA is TGTGCCAGCCAGCGGGGGACTCTGAGCAATCAGCCCCAGCATTTT. This gives the protein CASQRGTLSNQPQHF.